This T cell receptor (beta chain) was obtained from a study of PD-L1 blockade in urothelial cancer. The data were produced by immunoSEQ multiplex PCR, yet TCRdb's version contains in-frame clones alone and is incomplete. The sample shows around 53,000 clones, over 70% of them seen only once. There are 13 residues in the CDR3. With 7 bases removed from V and 4 bases from J, the gap between germline ends came to 13 bases. This sequence originates from a man in his forties with urothelial cancer. V gene TRBV23-1 combines with J gene TRBJ2-5; D may be TRBD1 (7 bases). TRBV23-1 counts as an open reading frame of uncertain function. This specimen was PBMCs, taken around atezolizumab (anti-PD-L1) treatment. The CDR3, as DNA: TGCGCCAGCATTCAGGGGGGTAGAGAGACCCAGTACTTC. This gives the protein CASIQGGRETQYF.